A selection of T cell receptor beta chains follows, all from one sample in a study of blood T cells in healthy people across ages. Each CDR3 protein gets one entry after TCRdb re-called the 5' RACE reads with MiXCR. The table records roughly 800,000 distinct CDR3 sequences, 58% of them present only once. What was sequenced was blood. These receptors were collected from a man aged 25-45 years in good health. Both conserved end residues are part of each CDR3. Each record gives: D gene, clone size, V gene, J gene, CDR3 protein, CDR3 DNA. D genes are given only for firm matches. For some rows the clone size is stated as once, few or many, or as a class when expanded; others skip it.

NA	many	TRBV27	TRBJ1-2	CAKTDRGYTF	TGTGCCAAGACGGACAGAGGCTACACCTTC
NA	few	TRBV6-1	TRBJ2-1	CASSGGEAREQFF	TGTGCCAGCAGTGGGGGGGAAGCTAGGGAGCAGTTCTTC
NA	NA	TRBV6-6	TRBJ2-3	CASSTTPGGDTQYF	TGTGCCAGCAGTACCACCCCAGGAGGAGATACGCAGTATTTT
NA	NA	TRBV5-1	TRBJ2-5	CASSLREPPETQYF	TGCGCCAGCAGCCTCAGGGAACCCCCAGAGACCCAGTACTTC
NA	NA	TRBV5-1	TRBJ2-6	CASSLATGYHSGANVLTF	TGCGCCAGCAGCTTGGCAACAGGTTACCACTCTGGGGCCAACGTCCTGACTTTC
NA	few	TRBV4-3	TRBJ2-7	CASSQERGDRQYF	TGCGCCAGCAGCCAAGAAAGGGGGGACAGACAGTACTTC
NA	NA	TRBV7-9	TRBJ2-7	CASSSSWGTHNEQYF	TGTGCCAGCAGCTCAAGCTGGGGGACCCACAATGAGCAGTACTTC
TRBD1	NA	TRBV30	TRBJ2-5	CAWTRQGNQETQYF	TGTGCCTGGACAAGACAGGGGAACCAAGAGACCCAGTACTTC
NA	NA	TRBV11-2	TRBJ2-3	CASTAYSRGTDTQYF	TGTGCCAGCACAGCTTATTCCCGGGGCACAGATACGCAGTATTTT
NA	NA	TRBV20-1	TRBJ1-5	CSARDRIGQESTQPQHF	TGCAGTGCTAGAGATCGGATTGGGCAGGAAAGCACTCAGCCCCAGCATTTT
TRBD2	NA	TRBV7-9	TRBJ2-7	CARMGLAGREQYF	TGTGCCCGCATGGGACTAGCGGGACGCGAGCAGTACTTC
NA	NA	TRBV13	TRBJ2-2	CASREESFYQAGELFF	TGTGCCAGCCGTGAGGAAAGCTTTTACCAGGCCGGGGAGCTGTTTTTT
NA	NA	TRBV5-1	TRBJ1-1	CASSITAGNTEAFF	TGCGCCAGCAGCATCACAGCGGGCAACACTGAAGCTTTCTTT
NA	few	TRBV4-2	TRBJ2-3	CASSQVGGPGTDTQYF	TGTGCCAGCAGCCAAGTCGGCGGGCCGGGCACAGATACGCAGTATTTT
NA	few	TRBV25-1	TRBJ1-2	CASSEMAGHEGYTF	TGTGCCAGCAGTGAAATGGCAGGTCATGAGGGCTACACCTTC
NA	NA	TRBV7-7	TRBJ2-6	CASSEGFGANVLTF	TGTGCCAGCAGCGAGGGGTTCGGGGCCAACGTCCTGACTTTC
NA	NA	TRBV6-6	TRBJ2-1	CASSYLAGLGETQFF	TGTGCCAGCAGTTACCTTGCGGGTTTGGGGGAGACCCAGTTCTTC
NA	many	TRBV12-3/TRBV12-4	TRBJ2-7	CASSRVNEQYF	TGTGCCAGCAGTCGGGTCAACGAGCAGTACTTC
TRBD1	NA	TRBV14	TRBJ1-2	CASSQQPGTGGGYTF	TGTGCCAGCAGCCAACAACCAGGGACAGGGGGGGGCTACACCTTC
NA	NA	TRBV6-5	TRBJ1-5	CASSQTAKGQPQHF	TGTGCCAGCAGTCAGACAGCGAAAGGTCAGCCCCAGCATTTT
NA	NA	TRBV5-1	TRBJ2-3	CASGTQTSTDTQYF	TGCGCCAGCGGGACCCAAACTAGCACAGATACGCAGTATTTT
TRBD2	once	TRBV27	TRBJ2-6	CASSLSFSGGTGANVLTF	TGTGCCAGCAGTTTATCGTTTTCGGGGGGGACTGGGGCCAACGTCCTGACTTTC
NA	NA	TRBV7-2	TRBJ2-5	CASSAPKRETQYF	TGTGCCAGCAGCGCACCAAAGAGGGAGACCCAGTACTTC
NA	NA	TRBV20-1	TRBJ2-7	CSADSVTVGEQYF	TGCAGTGCTGACTCCGTGACTGTGGGCGAGCAGTACTTC
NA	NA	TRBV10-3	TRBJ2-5	CATLRQYQETQYF	TGTGCCACCTTACGGCAGTACCAAGAGACCCAGTACTTC
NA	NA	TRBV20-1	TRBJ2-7	CSGTGDSYEQYF	TGCAGTGGCACGGGGGATTCCTACGAGCAGTACTTC
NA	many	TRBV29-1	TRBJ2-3	CSGRVVDTQYF	TGCAGCGGGAGGGTCGTGGATACGCAGTATTTT
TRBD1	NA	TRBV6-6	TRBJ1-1	CASRFPGQGMNAEAFF	TGTGCCAGCAGGTTCCCGGGACAGGGAATGAACGCTGAAGCTTTCTTT
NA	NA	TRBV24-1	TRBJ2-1	CATSDNLPDRYNEQFF	TGTGCCACCAGTGATAATCTCCCGGACAGATACAATGAGCAGTTCTTC
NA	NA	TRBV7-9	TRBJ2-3	CASSSAPSDTQYF	TGTGCCAGCAGCTCCGCCCCTAGCGATACGCAGTATTTT
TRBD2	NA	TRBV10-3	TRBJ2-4	CAISGTSGTGPGGTKNIQYF	TGTGCCATCAGTGGGACTAGCGGGACGGGCCCCGGGGGAACCAAAAACATTCAGTACTTC
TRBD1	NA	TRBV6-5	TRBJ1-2	CASSEGQLWSYTF	TGTGCCAGCAGTGAGGGACAGTTATGGAGCTACACCTTC
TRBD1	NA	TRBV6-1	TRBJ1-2	CASSPIDRGSYGYTF	TGTGCCAGCAGTCCCATTGACAGGGGAAGCTATGGCTACACCTTC
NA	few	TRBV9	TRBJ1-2	CASSVARGYTF	TGTGCCAGCAGCGTGGCCCGTGGCTACACCTTC
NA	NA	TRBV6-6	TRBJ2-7	CASRSENYEQYF	TGTGCCAGCAGGTCAGAGAACTACGAGCAGTACTTC
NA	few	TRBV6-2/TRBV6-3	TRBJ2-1	CASTYSPWDGGFF	TGTGCCAGCACCTACTCTCCTTGGGACGGGGGGTTCTTC
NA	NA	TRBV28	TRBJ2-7	CAPRQGPSYEQYF	TGTGCCCCCCGTCAGGGGCCTTCCTACGAGCAGTACTTC
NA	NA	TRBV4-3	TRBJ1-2	CASSSRTAYGYTF	TGCGCCAGCAGCTCACGGACGGCCTATGGCTACACCTTC
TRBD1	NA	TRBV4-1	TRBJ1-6	CASSQVQGENSPLHF	TGCGCCAGCAGCCAAGTACAGGGGGAAAATTCACCCCTCCACTTT
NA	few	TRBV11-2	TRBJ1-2	CASSLGRSNYGYTF	TGTGCCAGCAGCTTAGGGAGATCTAACTATGGCTACACCTTC
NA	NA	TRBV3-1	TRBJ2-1	CASSQVGGRRKGEQFF	TGTGCCAGCAGCCAAGTTGGGGGACGAAGGAAGGGTGAGCAGTTCTTC
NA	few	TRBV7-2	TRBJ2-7	CASSTRSGAEQYF	TGTGCCAGCAGCACCAGGTCGGGAGCCGAGCAGTACTTC
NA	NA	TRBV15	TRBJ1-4	CATSRWDKSEKLFF	TGTGCCACCAGCAGGTGGGACAAATCCGAAAAACTGTTTTTT
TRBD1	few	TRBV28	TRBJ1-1	CASSPRQGMNTEAFF	TGTGCCAGCAGTCCGAGACAGGGGATGAACACTGAAGCTTTCTTT
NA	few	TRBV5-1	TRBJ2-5	CASAGTGKGEQYF	TGCGCCAGCGCCGGGACTGGGAAAGGTGAGCAGTACTTC
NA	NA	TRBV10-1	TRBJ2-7	CASSESPGWEQYF	TGCGCCAGCAGTGAGTCCCCCGGATGGGAGCAGTACTTC
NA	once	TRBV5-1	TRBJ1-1	CASRSGQNTEAFF	TGCGCCAGCAGGTCAGGACAGAACACTGAAGCTTTCTTT
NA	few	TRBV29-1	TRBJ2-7	CSVEGRAYEQYF	TGCAGCGTTGAAGGCAGGGCCTACGAGCAGTACTTC
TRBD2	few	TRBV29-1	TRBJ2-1	CSAMGERGVRDEQFF	TGCAGCGCGATGGGAGAGCGGGGGGTCCGCGATGAGCAGTTCTTC
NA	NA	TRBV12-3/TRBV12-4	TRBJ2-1	CASTALGHNNEQFF	TGTGCCAGCACTGCCTTGGGGCACAACAATGAGCAGTTCTTC
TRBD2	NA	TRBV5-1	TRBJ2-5	CASSSLLAGDYNEQYF	TGCGCCAGCAGCTCCCTCCTAGCGGGAGACTACAATGAGCAGTACTTC
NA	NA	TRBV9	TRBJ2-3	CASSVVGALTDTQYF	TGTGCCAGCAGCGTAGTCGGGGCCCTCACAGATACGCAGTATTTT
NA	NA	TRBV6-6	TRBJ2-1	CASGLSSYNEQFF	TGTGCCAGCGGACTTAGCTCCTACAATGAGCAGTTCTTC
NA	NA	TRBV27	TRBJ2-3	CASTPDGIDTQYF	TGTGCCAGCACTCCCGACGGAATAGATACGCAGTATTTT
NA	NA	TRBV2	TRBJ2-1	CANHFRCQVQFF	TGTGCCAACCACTTCCGCTGTCAAGTCCAGTTCTTC
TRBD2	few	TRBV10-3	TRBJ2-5	CAISEPQQGGSQETQYF	TGTGCCATCAGTGAGCCACAGCAGGGAGGGAGCCAAGAGACCCAGTACTTC
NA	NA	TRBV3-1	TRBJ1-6	CASSQEGVSPLHF	TGTGCCAGCAGCCAAGAGGGCGTTTCACCCCTCCACTTT
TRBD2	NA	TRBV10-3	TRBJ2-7	CAISAASGVANEQYF	TGTGCCATCAGTGCCGCTAGCGGAGTCGCTAATGAGCAGTACTTC
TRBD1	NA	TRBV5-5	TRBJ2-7	CASSLGSGDRAFSYEQYF	TGTGCCAGCAGCTTGGGTTCAGGGGACAGGGCTTTCTCCTACGAGCAGTACTTC
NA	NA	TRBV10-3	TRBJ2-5	CATLQEETQYF	TGTGCCACACTACAAGAAGAGACCCAGTACTTC